This TCR beta chain was recorded in a study of tumor-infiltrating lymphocytes in oesophageal squamous cell carcinoma. TCRdb analysed the PCR reads with MiXCR anew, one entry per CDR3 protein. The sample contains some 21,000 distinct CDR3 sequences, 35% to 50% of which appear only once. This clonotype was found a few times. Sequenced: esophageal tumor tissue. The clonotype was recovered from a male donor with esophageal squamous cell carcinoma.

For the CDR3, the DNA is TGTGCCAGCAGCTTTGACAGGTTCACAGATACGCAGTATTTT. This encodes CASSFDRFTDTQYF. The chain is built from TRBV7-2 and TRBJ2-3, with a weak D call TRBD1 (6 bases). The CDR3 runs 14 residues. The V end lost 3 bases, the J end lost 2 bases, and 9 bases lay between the germline ends. CDR1 is SGHTA and CDR2 is FQGNSA in the germline V gene. The variable domain in full, with the rest retrieved from reference TRBV7-2 and TRBJ2-3, is GAGVSQSPSNKVTEKGKDVELRCDPISGHTALYWYRQSLGQGLEFLIYFQGNSAPDKSGLPSDRFSAERTGGSVSTLTIQRTQQEDSAVYLCASSFDRFTDTQYFGPGTRLTVL.